This T cell receptor (beta chain) appears in the sequencing data of a study of CD8 T cells in Susac syndrome. The patients serving as multiple sclerosis controls were treatment-naive. They had stable or active relapsing-remitting disease and fulfilled revised McDonald criteria. TEMRA cells were FACS-enriched, and CD8+ and CD4+ T cells were isolated negatively. After extraction with the RNeasy kit, roughly 0.5 to 1 ug of the RNA was reverse transcribed using random hexamers. The amplification used immunoSEQ multiplex PCR on TCR beta CDR3; it spanned 54 Vbeta and 13 Jbeta. Each CDR3 protein gets one entry after TCRdb re-called the immunoSEQ multiplex PCR reads with MiXCR. Here the sample spans over 130,000 distinct CDR3 sequences, about 95% being singletons. The germline CDR1 and CDR2 sequences are SGHRS and YFSETQ. The CDR3 runs 15 residues. With 5 bases removed from V and 8 bases from J, the gap between germline ends came to 17 bases.

This sequence originates from a human donor with multiple sclerosis. Sample: CD4+ T cells from PBMCs. V is TRBV5-1 and J is TRBJ1-6, with D perhaps matching TRBD1 (6 bases). The CDR3 spells CASRSSTGTYSPLHF. CDR3 DNA sequence: TGCGCCAGCAGATCTTCGACAGGAACCTATTCACCCCTCCACTTT.